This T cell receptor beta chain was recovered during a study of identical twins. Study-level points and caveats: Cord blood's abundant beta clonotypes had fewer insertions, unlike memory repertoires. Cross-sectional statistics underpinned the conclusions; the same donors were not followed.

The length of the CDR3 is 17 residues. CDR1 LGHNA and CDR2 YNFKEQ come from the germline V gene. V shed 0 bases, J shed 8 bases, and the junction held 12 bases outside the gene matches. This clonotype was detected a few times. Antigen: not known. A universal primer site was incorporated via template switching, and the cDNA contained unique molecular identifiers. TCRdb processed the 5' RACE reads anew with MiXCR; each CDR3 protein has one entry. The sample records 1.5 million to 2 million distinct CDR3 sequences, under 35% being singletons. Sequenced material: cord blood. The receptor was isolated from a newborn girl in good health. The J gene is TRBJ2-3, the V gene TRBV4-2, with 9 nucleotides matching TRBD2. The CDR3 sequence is CASSQDHGTSRDATQYF. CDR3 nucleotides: TGTGCCAGCAGCCAAGATCACGGGACTAGCCGCGATGCTACGCAGTATTTT.